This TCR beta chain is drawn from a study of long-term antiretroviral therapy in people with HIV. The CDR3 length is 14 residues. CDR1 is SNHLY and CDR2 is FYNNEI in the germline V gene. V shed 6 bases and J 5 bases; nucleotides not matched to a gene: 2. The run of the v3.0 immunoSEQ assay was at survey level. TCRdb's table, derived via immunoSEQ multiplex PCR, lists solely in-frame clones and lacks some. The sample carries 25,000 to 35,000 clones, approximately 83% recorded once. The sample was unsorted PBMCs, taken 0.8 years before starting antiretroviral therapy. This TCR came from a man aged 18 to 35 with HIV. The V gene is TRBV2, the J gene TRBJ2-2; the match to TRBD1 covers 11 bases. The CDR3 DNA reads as TGTGCCAGCAGGGGGACAGGGGGGACCGGGGAGCTGTTTTTT. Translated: CASRGTGGTGELFF.